This T cell receptor beta chain emerged from a study of T cell changes during pregnancy in multiple sclerosis. Germline V CDR1 and CDR2: SEHNR, FQNEAQ (reference sequence). The CDR3 runs to 15 residues. V lost 1 base and J lost 2; bases outside the gene matches: 2. TCRdb's table, derived via immunoSEQ multiplex PCR, lists solely in-frame clones and lacks some. The profile covers about 40,000 clones, with about nine tenths appearing a single time and about 4.7% taken by the ten largest. V gene TRBV7-9 combines with J gene TRBJ1-5; TRBD1 matches at 7 bases. Sequences were derived from peripheral blood, sampled in the second trimester of pregnancy. The sequence came from a female donor in good health, enrolled as a control in a pregnancy study. CDR3 nucleotide sequence: TGTGCCAGCAGCTTAGGGGGGACAGGCAATCAGCCCCAGCATTTT. Translated, it gives CASSLGGTGNQPQHF. Full variable domain (remainder filled in from reference TRBV7-9 and TRBJ1-5): DTGVSQNPRHKITKRGQNVTFRCDPISEHNRLYWYRQTLGQGPEFLTYFQNEAQLEKSRLLSDRFSAERPKGSFSTLEIQRTEQGDSAMYLCASSLGGTGNQPQHFGDGTRLSIL.